The clone carrying this T cell receptor (beta chain) turned up a few times. Its target is unknown. The data derive from a study of T cells after yellow fever vaccination. The study, taken as a whole, reports: On re-exposure, the response was weaker but peaked faster, at day 5 versus 15. CD4 and CD8 compartments shared a small share of clonotypes, likely from convergent recombination. Abundant bulk-derived clonotypes could contaminate FACS-sorted repertoires.

TCRdb re-derived calls from the 5' RACE reads in MiXCR, one entry per CDR3 protein. The table lists about 630,000 distinct CDR3 sequences, around 12% of them singletons, with about 16% in the top ten. The V and J ends lost 2 bases and 5 bases, in that order; junction bases with no gene match: 9. The CDR3 has 18 amino acids. The source was PBMCs, collected on the day of the yellow fever booster vaccination. The chain couples TRBV12-3 or TRBV12-4 to TRBJ2-2; 12 bases align to TRBD2. The TCR sequence derives from a young man who received the YFV17D yellow fever vaccine. The CDR3 DNA reads TGTGCCAGCAGTTTAAGCTCGCTAGCGGGAGGGCCAACCGGGGAGCTGTTTTTT. It is translated as CASSLSSLAGGPTGELFF.